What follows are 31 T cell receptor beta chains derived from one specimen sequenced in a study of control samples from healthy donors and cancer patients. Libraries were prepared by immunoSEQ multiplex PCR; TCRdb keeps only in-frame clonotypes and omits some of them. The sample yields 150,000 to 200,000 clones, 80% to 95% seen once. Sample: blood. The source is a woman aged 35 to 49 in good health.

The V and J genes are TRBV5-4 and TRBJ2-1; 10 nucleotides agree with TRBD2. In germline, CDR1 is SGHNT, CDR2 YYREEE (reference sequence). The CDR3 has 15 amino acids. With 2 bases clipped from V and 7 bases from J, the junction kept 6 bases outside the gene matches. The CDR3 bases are TGTGCCAGCAGCTTTGGGACTAGCGAGGGTAATGAGCAGTTCTTC. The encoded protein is CASSFGTSEGNEQFF.

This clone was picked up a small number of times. The CDR3 DNA reads TGTGCCAGCAGCTCCTCGAAGGGCGTAGGTTACGAAAAACTGTTTTTT. Amino acids: CASSSSKGVGYEKLFF. V is TRBV7-9 and J is TRBJ1-4, with D unresolved. V dropped 4 bases and J dropped 8 bases, with 20 bases sitting between them. CDR1 SEHNR and CDR2 FQNEAQ come from the germline V gene (reference sequence). The CDR3 loop spans 16 amino acids.

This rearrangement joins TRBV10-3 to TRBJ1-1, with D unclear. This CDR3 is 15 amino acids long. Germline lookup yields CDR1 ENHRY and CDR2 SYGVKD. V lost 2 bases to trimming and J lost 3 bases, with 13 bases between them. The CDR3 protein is CAISEGRVYDTEAFF. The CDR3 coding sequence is TGTGCCATCAGTGAGGGGAGGGTCTACGACACTGAAGCTTTCTTT.

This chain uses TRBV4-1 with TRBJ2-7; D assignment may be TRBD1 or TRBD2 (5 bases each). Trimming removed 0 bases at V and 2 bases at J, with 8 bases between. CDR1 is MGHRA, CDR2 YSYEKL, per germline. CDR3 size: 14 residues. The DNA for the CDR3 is TGCGCCAGCAGCCAAGACGGGGCCACCTACGAGCAGTACTTC. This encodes CASSQDGATYEQYF.

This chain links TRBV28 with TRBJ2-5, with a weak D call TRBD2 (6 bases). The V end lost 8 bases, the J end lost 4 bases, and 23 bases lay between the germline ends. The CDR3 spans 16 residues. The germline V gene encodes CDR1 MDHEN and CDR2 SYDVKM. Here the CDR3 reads CASALNILAPGETQYF. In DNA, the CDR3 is TGTGCCAGCGCTTTAAATATCCTAGCGCCTGGAGAGACCCAGTACTTC. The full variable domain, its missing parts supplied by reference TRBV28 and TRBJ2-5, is DVKVTQSSRYLVKRTGEKVFLECVQDMDHENMFWYRQDPGLGLRLIYFSYDVKMKEKGDIPEGYSVSREKKERFSLILESASTNQTSMYLCASALNILAPGETQYFGPGTRLLVL.

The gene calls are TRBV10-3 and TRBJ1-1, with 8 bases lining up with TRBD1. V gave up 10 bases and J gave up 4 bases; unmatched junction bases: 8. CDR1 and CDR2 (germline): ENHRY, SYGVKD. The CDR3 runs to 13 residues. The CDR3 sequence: CATAQGAGTEAFF. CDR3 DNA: TGTGCCACCGCGCAGGGGGCGGGCACTGAAGCTTTCTTT.

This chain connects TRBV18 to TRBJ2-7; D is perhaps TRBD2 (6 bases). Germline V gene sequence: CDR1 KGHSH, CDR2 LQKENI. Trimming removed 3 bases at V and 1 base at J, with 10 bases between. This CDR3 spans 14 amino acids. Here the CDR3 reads CASSPGTSSYEQYF. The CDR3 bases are TGTGCCAGCTCACCCGGGACTTCTTCCTACGAGCAGTACTTC.

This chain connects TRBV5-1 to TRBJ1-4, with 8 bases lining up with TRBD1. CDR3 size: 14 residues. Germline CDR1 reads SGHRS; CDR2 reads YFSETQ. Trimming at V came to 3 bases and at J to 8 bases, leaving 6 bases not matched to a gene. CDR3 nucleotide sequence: TGCGCCAGCAGCTCGCAGGGGGCGGAGGAAAAACTGTTTTTT. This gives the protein CASSSQGAEEKLFF.

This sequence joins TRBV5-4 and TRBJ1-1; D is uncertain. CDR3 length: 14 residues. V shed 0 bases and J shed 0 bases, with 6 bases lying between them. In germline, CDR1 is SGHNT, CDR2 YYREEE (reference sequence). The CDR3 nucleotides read TGTGCCAGCAGCTTGGGGGAAGTGAACACTGAAGCTTTCTTT. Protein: CASSLGEVNTEAFF. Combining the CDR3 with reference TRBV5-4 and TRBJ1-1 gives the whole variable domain ETGVTQSPTHLIKTRGQQVTLRCSSQSGHNTVSWYQQALGQGPQFIFQYYREEENGRGNFPPRFSGLQFPNYSSELNVNALELDDSALYLCASSLGEVNTEAFFGQGTRLTVV.

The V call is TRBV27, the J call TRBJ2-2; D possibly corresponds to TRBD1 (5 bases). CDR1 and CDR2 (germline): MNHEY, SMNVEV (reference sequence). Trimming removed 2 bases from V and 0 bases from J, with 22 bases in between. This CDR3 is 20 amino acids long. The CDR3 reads CASSLNSRQLLHANTGELFF. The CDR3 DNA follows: TGTGCCAGCAGTTTAAATTCGCGACAGCTTCTACACGCGAACACCGGGGAGCTGTTTTTT.

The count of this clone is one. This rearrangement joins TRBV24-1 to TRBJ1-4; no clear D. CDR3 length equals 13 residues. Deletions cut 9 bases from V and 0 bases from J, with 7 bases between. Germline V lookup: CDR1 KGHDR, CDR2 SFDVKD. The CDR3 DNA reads TGTGCCACCCTCTTTGCAACTAATGAAAAACTGTTTTTT. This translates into CATLFATNEKLFF.

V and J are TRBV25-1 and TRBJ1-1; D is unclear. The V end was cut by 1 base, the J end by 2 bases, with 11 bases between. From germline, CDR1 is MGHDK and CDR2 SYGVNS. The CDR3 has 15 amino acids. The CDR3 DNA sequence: TGTGCCAGCAGTGAATTATGGATGGGAAACACTGAAGCTTTCTTT. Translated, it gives CASSELWMGNTEAFF.

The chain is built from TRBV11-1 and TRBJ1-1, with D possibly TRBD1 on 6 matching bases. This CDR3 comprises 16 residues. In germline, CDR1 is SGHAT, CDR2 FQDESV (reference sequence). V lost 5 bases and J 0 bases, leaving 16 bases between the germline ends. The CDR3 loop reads CASSKGDKNMNTEAFF. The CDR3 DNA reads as TGTGCCAGCAGCAAAGGGGACAAAAATATGAACACTGAAGCTTTCTTT.

This CDR3 is CASSYETGIGEAFF. CDR3 nucleotides: TGTGCCAGCAGTTACGAGACTGGGATCGGTGAAGCTTTCTTT. The chain carries TRBV6-2 or TRBV6-3 and TRBJ1-1, with no clear D. The CDR3 loop spans 14 amino acids. Germline CDR1 MNHEY, CDR2 SVGEGT. V lost 2 bases to trimming and J lost 7 bases, with 14 bases between them.

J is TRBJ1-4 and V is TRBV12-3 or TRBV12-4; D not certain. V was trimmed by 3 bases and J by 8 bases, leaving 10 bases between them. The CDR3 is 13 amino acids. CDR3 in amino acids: CASSLESGEKLFF. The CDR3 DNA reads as TGTGCCAGCAGTTTGGAGTCGGGCGAAAAACTGTTTTTT.

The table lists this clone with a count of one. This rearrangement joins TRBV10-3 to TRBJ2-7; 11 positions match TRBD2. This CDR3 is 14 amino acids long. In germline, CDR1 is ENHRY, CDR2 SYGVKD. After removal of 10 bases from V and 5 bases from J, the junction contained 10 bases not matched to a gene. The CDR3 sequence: CASCPGLAENEQYF. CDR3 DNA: TGTGCCAGCTGTCCGGGACTAGCGGAAAACGAGCAGTACTTC.

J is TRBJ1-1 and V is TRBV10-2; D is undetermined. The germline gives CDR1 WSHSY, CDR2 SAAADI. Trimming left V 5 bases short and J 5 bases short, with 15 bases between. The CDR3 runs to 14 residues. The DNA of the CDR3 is TGCGCCAGCAGTAATGGCGGTTACGGAACTGAAGCTTTCTTT. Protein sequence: CASSNGGYGTEAFF.

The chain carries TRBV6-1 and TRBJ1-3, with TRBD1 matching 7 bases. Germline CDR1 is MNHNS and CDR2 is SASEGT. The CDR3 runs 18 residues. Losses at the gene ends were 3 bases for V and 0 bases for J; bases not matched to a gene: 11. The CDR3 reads CASSEDRILPISGNTIYF. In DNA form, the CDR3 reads TGTGCCAGCAGTGAGGACAGGATCTTACCCATCTCTGGAAACACCATATATTTT.

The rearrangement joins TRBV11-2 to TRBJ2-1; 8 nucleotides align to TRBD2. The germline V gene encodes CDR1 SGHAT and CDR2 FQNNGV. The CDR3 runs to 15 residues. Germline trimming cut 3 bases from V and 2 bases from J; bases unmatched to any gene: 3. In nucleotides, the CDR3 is TGTGCCAGCAGCTTCCACGGGGGGGCCTACAATGAGCAGTTCTTC. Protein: CASSFHGGAYNEQFF. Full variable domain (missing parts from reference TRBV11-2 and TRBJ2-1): EAGVAQSPRYKIIEKRQSVAFWCNPISGHATLYWYQQILGQGPKLLIQFQNNGVVDDSQLPKDRFSAERLKGVDSTLKIQPAKLEDSAVYLCASSFHGGAYNEQFFGPGTRLTVL.

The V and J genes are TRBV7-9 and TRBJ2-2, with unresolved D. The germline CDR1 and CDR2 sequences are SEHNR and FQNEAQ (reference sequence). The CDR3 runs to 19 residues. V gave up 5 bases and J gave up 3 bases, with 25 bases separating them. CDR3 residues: CASSNDIWNKRSDTGELFF. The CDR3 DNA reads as TGTGCCAGCAGCAATGATATTTGGAATAAACGGTCTGACACCGGGGAGCTGTTTTTT.

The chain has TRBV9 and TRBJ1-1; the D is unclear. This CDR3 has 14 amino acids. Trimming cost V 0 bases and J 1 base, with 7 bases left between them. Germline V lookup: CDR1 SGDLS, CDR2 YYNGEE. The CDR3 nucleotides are TGTGCCAGCAGCGTAGGCGGGCAGAACACTGAAGCTTTCTTT. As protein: CASSVGGQNTEAFF.

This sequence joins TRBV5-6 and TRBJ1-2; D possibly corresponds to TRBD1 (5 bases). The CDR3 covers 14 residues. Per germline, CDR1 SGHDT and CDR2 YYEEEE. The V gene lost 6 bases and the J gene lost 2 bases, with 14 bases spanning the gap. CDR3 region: CASNGGGENYGYTF. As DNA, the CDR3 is TGTGCCAGCAATGGGGGAGGGGAAAACTATGGCTACACCTTC.

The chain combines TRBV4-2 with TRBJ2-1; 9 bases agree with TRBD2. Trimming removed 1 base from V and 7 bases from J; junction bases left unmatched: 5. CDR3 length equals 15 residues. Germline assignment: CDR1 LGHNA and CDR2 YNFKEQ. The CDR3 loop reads CASSQVTSGLNEQFF. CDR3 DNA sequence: TGTGCCAGCAGCCAAGTTACTAGCGGGTTAAATGAGCAGTTCTTC.

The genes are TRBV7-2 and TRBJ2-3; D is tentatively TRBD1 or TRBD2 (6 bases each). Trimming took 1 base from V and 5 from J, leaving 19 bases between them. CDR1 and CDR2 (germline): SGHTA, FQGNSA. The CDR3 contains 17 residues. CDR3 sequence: CASSLVPRGAEEDTQYF. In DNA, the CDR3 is TGTGCCAGCAGCTTAGTACCAAGGGGGGCGGAGGAAGATACGCAGTATTTT.

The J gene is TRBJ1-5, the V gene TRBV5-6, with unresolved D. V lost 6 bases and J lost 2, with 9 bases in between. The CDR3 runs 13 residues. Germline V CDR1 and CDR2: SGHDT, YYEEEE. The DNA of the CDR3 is TGTGCCAGCACGAGGTTAGGCAATCAGCCCCAGCATTTT. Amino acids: CASTRLGNQPQHF. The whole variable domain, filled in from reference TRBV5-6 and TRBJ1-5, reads DAGVTQSPTHLIKTRGQQVTLRCSPKSGHDTVSWYQQALGQGPQFIFQYYEEEERQRGNFPDRFSGHQFPNYSSELNVNALLLGDSALYLCASTRLGNQPQHFGDGTRLSIL.

CDR3: CASSSQGAFTEAFF. CDR3 bases: TGTGCCAGCAGCTCACAGGGGGCCTTCACTGAAGCTTTCTTT. The chain carries TRBV7-2 and TRBJ1-1; 9 nucleotides align to TRBD1. Losses at the gene ends were 4 bases for V and 4 bases for J; bases not matched to a gene: 4. The germline gives CDR1 SGHTA, CDR2 FQGNSA. The CDR3 sequence is 14 residues long.

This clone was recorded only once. The CDR3: CASRSSGTGLYNEQFF. Written as DNA, the CDR3 is TGTGCCAGCAGGTCCTCCGGGACAGGGTTATACAATGAGCAGTTCTTC. This rearrangement joins TRBV7-4 to TRBJ2-1; TRBD1 matches 9 bases. CDR3 length: 16 amino acids. Per the germline V gene, CDR1 is SGHVT and CDR2 is SQSDAQ. With 6 bases clipped from V and 4 bases from J, the junction kept 10 bases outside the gene matches. Supplemented by reference TRBV7-4 and TRBJ2-1, the full variable domain reads GAGVSQSPRYKVAKRGRDVALRCDSISGHVTLYWYRQTLGQGSEVLTYSQSDAQRDKSGRPSGRFSAERPERSVSTLKIQRTEQGDSAVYLCASRSSGTGLYNEQFFGPGTRLTVL.

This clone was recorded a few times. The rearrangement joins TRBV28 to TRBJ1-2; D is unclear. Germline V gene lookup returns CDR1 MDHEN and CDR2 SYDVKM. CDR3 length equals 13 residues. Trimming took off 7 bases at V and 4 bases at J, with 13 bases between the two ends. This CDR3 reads CASIRGGGYGYTF. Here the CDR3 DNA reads TGTGCCAGCATACGGGGAGGTGGCTATGGCTACACCTTC.

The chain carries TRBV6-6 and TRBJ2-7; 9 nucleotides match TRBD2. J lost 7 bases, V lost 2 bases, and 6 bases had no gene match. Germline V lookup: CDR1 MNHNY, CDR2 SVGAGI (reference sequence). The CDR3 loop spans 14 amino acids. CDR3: CASSYPGLAREQYF. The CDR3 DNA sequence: TGTGCCAGCAGTTACCCCGGACTAGCGCGGGAGCAGTACTTC.

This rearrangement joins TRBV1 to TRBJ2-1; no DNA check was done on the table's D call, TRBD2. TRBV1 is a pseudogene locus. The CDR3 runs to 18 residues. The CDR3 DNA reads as TGCACCAGCAGCCCCAGGGGGGGACTAGCGGGTTCGATCAATGAGCAGTTCTTC. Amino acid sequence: CTSSPRGGLAGSINEQFF.

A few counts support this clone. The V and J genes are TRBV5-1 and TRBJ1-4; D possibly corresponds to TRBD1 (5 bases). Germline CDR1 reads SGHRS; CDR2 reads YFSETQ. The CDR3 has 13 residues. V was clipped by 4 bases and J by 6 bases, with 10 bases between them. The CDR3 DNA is TGCGCCAGCAGCCCAGGGACGGATGAAAAACTGTTTTTT. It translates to CASSPGTDEKLFF.